A selection of T cell receptor beta chains follows, all from one sample in a study of T cells in Graves' hyperthyroidism and ophthalmopathy. TCRdb redid the calling of the multiplex PCR reads with MiXCR, one entry per CDR3 protein. The data hold hundreds of thousands of distinct CDR3 sequences, with around 13% observed a single time. The sequencing sample was made of blood. Receptors were obtained from a woman in her late teens or twenties with Graves' hyperthyroidism. The CDR3 runs from the conserved cysteine through the conserved F or W. Sizes are listed as once, few or many counts, or a class when the clone is expanded.

V gene: TRBV11-2
clone size: many
J gene: TRBJ1-1
CDR3 protein: CASSRSRNTEAFF

V gene: TRBV6-1
clone size: few
J gene: TRBJ2-1
CDR3 protein: CASSRGRSRDTYNEQFF

V gene: TRBV9
clone size: few
J gene: TRBJ2-1
CDR3 protein: CASSVVASSNEQFF

V gene: TRBV6-1
clone size: once
J gene: TRBJ1-5
CDR3 protein: CASTSRAGVSNQPQHF

V gene: TRBV28
clone size: many
J gene: TRBJ2-5
CDR3 protein: CASTLAEQETQYF

V gene: TRBV12-3/TRBV12-4
clone size: many
J gene: TRBJ2-1
CDR3 protein: CASSPGQAEQFF

V gene: TRBV3-1
clone size: many
J gene: TRBJ2-4
CDR3 protein: CASSQGYF

V gene: TRBV30
clone size: many
J gene: TRBJ1-6
CDR3 protein: CAWSLGRGNNSPLHF

V gene: TRBV28
clone size: many
J gene: TRBJ2-7
CDR3 protein: CASSPIPGHGGYEQYF

V gene: TRBV12-3/TRBV12-4
clone size: many
J gene: TRBJ2-3
CDR3 protein: CASSLRVSSTDTQYF